This entry describes one TCR beta chain. Its specificity is not known. Per the germline V gene, CDR1 is MDHEN and CDR2 is SYDVKM. The CDR3 totals 12 residues. Deletions cut 4 bases from V and 5 bases from J, with 5 bases between. This sample was included in a study of shared clonotypes between healthy human individuals. Study overall: Researchers assigned three CD4 naive, three CD4 memory, two CD8 naive and one CD8 memory plate to each donor.

General study results and limits: Sequencing depth was predicted to influence how clonotypes are shared among donors. When naive CD4 clonotypes were compared across a few donors, 4% to 6.5% were shared. Generation probability values for non-shared clonotypes were lower than those for clonotypes shared by all four donors.

Repertoires were generated with immunoSEQ multiplex PCR, while TCRdb's copy carries only in-frame clones and drops some. This sample has 2 million to 2.5 million clones; 93% occur once, and the top ten carry approximately 1.7%. CD45RO-negative CD8 cells positively selected for CCR7 made up the naive population, which excluded terminally differentiated effector memory CD45RA+ cells. The chain carries TRBV28 and TRBJ1-4, with D unclear. This TCR came from a man between 18 and 35 years old in good health. Some clones in this sample may be carry-over from other donors' samples. Sequenced sample: naive CD8+ T cells from PBMCs. The CDR3 bases are TGTGCCAGCAGTTGGAAGAATGAAAAACTGTTTTTT. This gives the protein CASSWKNEKLFF.